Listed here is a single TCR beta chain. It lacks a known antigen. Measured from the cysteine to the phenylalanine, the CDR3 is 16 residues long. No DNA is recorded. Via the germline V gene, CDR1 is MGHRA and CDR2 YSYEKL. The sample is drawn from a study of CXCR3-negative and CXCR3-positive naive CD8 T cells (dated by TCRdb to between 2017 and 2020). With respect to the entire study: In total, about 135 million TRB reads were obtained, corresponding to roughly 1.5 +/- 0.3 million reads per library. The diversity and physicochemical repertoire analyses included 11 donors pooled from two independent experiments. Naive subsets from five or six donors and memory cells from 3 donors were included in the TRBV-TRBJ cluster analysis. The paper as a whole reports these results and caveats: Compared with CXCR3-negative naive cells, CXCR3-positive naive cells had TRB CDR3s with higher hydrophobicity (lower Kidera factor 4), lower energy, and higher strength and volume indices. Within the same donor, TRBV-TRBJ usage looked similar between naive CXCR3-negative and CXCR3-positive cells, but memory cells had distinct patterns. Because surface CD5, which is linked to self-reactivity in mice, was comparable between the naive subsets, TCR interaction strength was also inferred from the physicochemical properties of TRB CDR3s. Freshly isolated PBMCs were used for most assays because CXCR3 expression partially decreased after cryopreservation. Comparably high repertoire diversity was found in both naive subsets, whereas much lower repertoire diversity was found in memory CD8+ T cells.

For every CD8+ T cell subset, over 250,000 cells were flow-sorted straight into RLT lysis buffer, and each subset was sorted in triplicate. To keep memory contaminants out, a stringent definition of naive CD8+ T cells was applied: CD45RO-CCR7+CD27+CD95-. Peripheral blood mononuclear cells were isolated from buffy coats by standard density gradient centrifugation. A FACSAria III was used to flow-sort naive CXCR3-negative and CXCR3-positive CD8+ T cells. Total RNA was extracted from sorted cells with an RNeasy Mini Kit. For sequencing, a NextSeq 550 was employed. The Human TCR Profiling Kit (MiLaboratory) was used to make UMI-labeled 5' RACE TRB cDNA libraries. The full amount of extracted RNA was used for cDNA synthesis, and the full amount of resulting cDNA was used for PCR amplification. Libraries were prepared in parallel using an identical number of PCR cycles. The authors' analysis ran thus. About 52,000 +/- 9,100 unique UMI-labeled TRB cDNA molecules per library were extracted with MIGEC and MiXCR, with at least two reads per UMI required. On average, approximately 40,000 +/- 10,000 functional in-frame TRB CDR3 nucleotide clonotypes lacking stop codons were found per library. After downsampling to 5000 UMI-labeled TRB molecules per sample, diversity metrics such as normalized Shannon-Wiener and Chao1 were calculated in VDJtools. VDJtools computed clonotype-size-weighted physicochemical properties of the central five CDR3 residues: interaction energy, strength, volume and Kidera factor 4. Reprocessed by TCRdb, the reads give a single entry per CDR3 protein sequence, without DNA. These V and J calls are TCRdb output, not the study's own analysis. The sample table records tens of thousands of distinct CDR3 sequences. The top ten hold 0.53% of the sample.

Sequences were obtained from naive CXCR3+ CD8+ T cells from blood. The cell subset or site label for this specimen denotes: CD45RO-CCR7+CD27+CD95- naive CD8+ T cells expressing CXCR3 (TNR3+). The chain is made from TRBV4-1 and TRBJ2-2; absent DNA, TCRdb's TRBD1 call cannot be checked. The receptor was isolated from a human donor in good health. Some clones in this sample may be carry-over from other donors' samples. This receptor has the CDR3 CASSQEGQGYTGELFF.